This TCR beta chain was captured by sequencing in a study of T cell responses to AZD1222 COVID-19 vaccine. V dropped 0 bases and J dropped 5 bases, with 12 bases sitting between them. CDR1 is SGDLS, CDR2 YYNGEE, per germline. The CDR3 has 14 amino acids. The protocol was immunoSEQ multiplex PCR, while the TCRdb copy is restricted to in-frame clones and leaves out a portion. Of about 180,000 clones listed, around 93% are singletons. Sequencing used peripheral blood, obtained 28 days after the second dose of the MenACWY control vaccine. This sequence joins TRBV9 and TRBJ2-7, with D tentatively TRBD2 (6 bases). The clonotype originates from an adult who received the MenACWY meningococcal vaccine as a control. The chain's CDR3 is CASSVGGAWNEQYF. Here the CDR3 DNA reads TGTGCCAGCAGCGTAGGCGGGGCCTGGAACGAGCAGTACTTC.